The sequence of this T cell receptor (beta chain) was determined in a study of blood T cell repertoires in COVID-19. CDR1 and CDR2 from the germline V gene are DFQATT and SNEGSKA (reference sequence). This CDR3 is built from 11 residues. V gave up 4 bases and J gave up 9 bases; unmatched junction bases: 3. This clone was counted between two and nine times. Sequencing used immunoSEQ multiplex PCR; TCRdb keeps in-frame clones, though not all of them. Altogether some 67,000 clones are present, 87% being singletons, with the ten largest covering 19%. This sequence originates from a woman aged 80 or over with acute or convalescent COVID-19. The chain employs TRBV20-1 and TRBJ2-1, with TRBD2 matching over 7 bases. The sequencing sample was made of peripheral blood. CDR3 sequence reads: CSANGRGEQFF. The CDR3 coding sequence is TGCAGTGCTAATGGGAGGGGTGAGCAGTTCTTC.